These 15 T cell receptor beta chains were all obtained from the same sample, sequenced in a study of blood T cell repertoires in COVID-19. Profiling relied on immunoSEQ multiplex PCR, and the TCRdb table lists in-frame clones only, not all of them. The sample gives roughly 190,000 clones, over 80% of which show up once; under 7.5% is in the top ten. What was sequenced was peripheral blood. The origin of the receptors is a woman in her thirties or forties with acute or convalescent COVID-19.

The chain is built from TRBV5-1 and TRBJ2-3, with D tentatively TRBD2 (6 bases). Germline CDR1 SGHRS, CDR2 YFSETQ. CDR3 length: 13 amino acids. The V gene lost 2 bases and the J gene lost 4 bases, with 8 bases spanning the gap. The CDR3 DNA reads as TGCGCCAGCAGCTTAGGAGGGGCAGATACGCAGTATTTT. Protein sequence: CASSLGGADTQYF.

The chain couples TRBV29-1 to TRBJ2-5; the D gene is possibly TRBD1 (5 bases). The V and J ends lost 7 bases and 7 bases respectively, with 19 bases between them. CDR1 is SQVTM, CDR2 ANQGSEA, per germline. The CDR3 runs 13 residues. CDR3 coding DNA: TGCAGCGCCCCCTCGTGGCAGGGATGGACCCAGTACTTC. This codes for CSAPSWQGWTQYF.

In this sample, this clone turned up once. The chain links TRBV30 to TRBJ2-2; D possibly corresponds to TRBD1 (6 bases). V lost 0 bases and J 6 bases, leaving 17 bases between the germline ends. Per germline, CDR1 GTSNPN and CDR2 SVGIG (reference sequence). CDR3 length: 16 residues. This CDR3 is CAWSVTFPGAPGELFF. The CDR3 DNA follows: TGTGCCTGGAGTGTGACCTTCCCAGGGGCCCCCGGGGAGCTGTTTTTT. The complete variable domain, with remaining parts taken from reference TRBV30 and TRBJ2-2, reads SQTIHQWPATLVQPVGSPLSLECTVEGTSNPNLYWYRQAAGRGLQLLFYSVGIGQISSEVPQNLSASRPQDRQFILSSKKLLLSDSGFYLCAWSVTFPGAPGELFFGEGSRLTVL.

The gene calls are TRBV5-6 and TRBJ2-2; 8 bases map to TRBD2. Germline V gene data show CDR1 as SGHDT and CDR2 as YYEEEE. J lost 4 bases, V lost 0 bases, and 5 bases had no gene match. CDR3 size: 16 residues. The CDR3 DNA reads as TGTGCCAGCAGCTTGGAACTAGCGGATACCACCGGGGAGCTGTTTTTT. Translating gives CASSLELADTTGELFF.

This clone was detected a few times. This sequence joins TRBV30 and TRBJ2-1; D possibly corresponds to TRBD1 (5 bases). This CDR3 is built from 12 residues. V lost 5 bases, J lost 3 bases, and 8 bases lay in between. From germline, CDR1 is GTSNPN and CDR2 SVGIG (reference sequence). This chain's CDR3 is CAWQGVYNEQFF. CDR3 nucleotides: TGTGCCTGGCAAGGGGTCTACAATGAGCAGTTCTTC.

This clone was counted only a few times. The V and J genes are TRBV29-1 and TRBJ1-2; 9 positions match TRBD1. Looked up from germline, CDR1 is SQVTM and CDR2 is ANQGSEA. This CDR3 contains 15 residues. J was trimmed by 3 bases and V by 0 bases; bases with no gene match: 5. DNA of the CDR3: TGCAGCGTTGAAGAACAGGGGGCGCGCCACTATGGCTACACCTTC. It codes for CSVEEQGARHYGYTF.

The chain combines TRBV28 with TRBJ1-1, with TRBD1 matching 7 bases. V lost 6 bases, J lost 11 bases, and 6 bases stayed unmatched. This CDR3 is built from 11 residues. CDR1 and CDR2 (germline): MDHEN, SYDVKM. CDR3 protein: CASSLGGRAFF. In nucleotides, the CDR3 is TGTGCCAGCAGCCTAGGGGGCCGGGCTTTCTTT.

The V call is TRBV29-1, the J call TRBJ1-4, with 10 bases lining up with TRBD1. Germline-derived CDR1 and CDR2 are SQVTM and ANQGSEA. The junction had 7 bases not matched to a gene; V was cut back by 6 bases and J by 3 bases. The CDR3 consists of 15 residues. The CDR3 region has the DNA TGCAGCGTCCAGGACAGGGGGGGCCCTAATGAAAAACTGTTTTTT. Translating gives CSVQDRGGPNEKLFF.

This rearrangement joins TRBV28 to TRBJ2-3, with D unresolved. The CDR3 has 13 residues. Between the trimmed V and J ends, which lost 8 bases and 5 bases, there was a span of 14 bases. The germline CDR1 and CDR2 sequences are MDHEN and SYDVKM. DNA for the CDR3: TGTGCCAGCTGCCTCGCCCCCGGAGATACGCAGTATTTT. This sequence encodes CASCLAPGDTQYF.

V is TRBV28 and J is TRBJ2-7, with TRBD2 matching 7 bases. The CDR3 runs 14 residues. V shed 4 bases and J 3 bases; nucleotides not matched to a gene: 6. Germline values: CDR1 MDHEN, CDR2 SYDVKM. The CDR3 reads CASSSTGGSYEQYF. The CDR3, as DNA: TGTGCCAGCAGTTCGACTGGCGGGAGCTACGAGCAGTACTTC.

In its sample, this clone was seen a few times. This chain uses TRBV29-1 with TRBJ2-3; TRBD2 matches at 7 bases. Germline CDR1 reads SQVTM; CDR2 reads ANQGSEA. The length of the CDR3 is 12 residues. J lost 1 base, V lost 7 bases, and 2 bases had no gene match. CDR3 nucleotides: TGCAGCGGGGGAGGGGGCACAGATACGCAGTATTTT. Amino acids: CSGGGGTDTQYF.

The chain links TRBV9 to TRBJ1-1, with D possibly TRBD1 on 5 matching bases. Trimming removed 5 bases at V and 4 bases at J, with 12 bases between. From germline, CDR1 is SGDLS and CDR2 YYNGEE. The CDR3 sequence is 13 residues long. The CDR3 reads CASRGALGTEAFF. The CDR3 nucleotides are TGTGCCAGCAGAGGGGCGCTGGGCACTGAAGCTTTCTTT.

The chain couples TRBV24-1 to TRBJ1-5; the match to TRBD1 covers 12 bases. The J segment lost 1 base and the V segment lost 3 bases, leaving 12 bases of the junction unmatched. The length of the CDR3 is 20 residues. Germline CDR1 reads KGHDR; CDR2 reads SFDVKD. CDR3 nucleotides: TGTGCCACCAGTGATGCCCCCGGGACAGGGGGCCGGGGGAGCAATCAGCCCCAGCATTTT. Translating gives CATSDAPGTGGRGSNQPQHF.

This clone was detected only a few times. The genes are TRBV3-1 (or the pseudogene TRBV3-2) and TRBJ2-1; TRBD2 matches 11 bases. V shed 8 bases and J 10 bases; nucleotides not matched to a gene: 10. The CDR3 has 14 residues. CDR1 is LGHDT, CDR2 YNNKEL, per germline (reference sequence). CDR3 sequence reads: CASVTSGSMGEQFF. Here the CDR3 DNA reads TGTGCCAGCGTAACTAGCGGGAGTATGGGCGAGCAGTTCTTC.

The chain uses TRBV28 and TRBJ1-5; D ambiguous. Trimming shortened V by 2 bases and J by 7 bases, and 9 bases separated the two germline ends. From germline, CDR1 is MDHEN and CDR2 SYDVKM. The CDR3 has 13 residues. The CDR3 DNA reads as TGTGCCAGCAGTTTACCTAGAGTGCAGCCCCAGCATTTT. Amino acids: CASSLPRVQPQHF. Drawing the rest from reference TRBV28 and TRBJ1-5, the complete variable domain is DVKVTQSSRYLVKRTGEKVFLECVQDMDHENMFWYRQDPGLGLRLIYFSYDVKMKEKGDIPEGYSVSREKKERFSLILESASTNQTSMYLCASSLPRVQPQHFGDGTRLSIL.